This T cell receptor (beta chain) was identified during a study of CD8 T cells in ankylosing spondylitis (dated by TCRdb to about 2017). Turning to the overall study: The study profiled T cell receptor beta repertoires in healthy donors and ankylosing spondylitis patients to find disease-linked TCR variants. The whole study cohort included over 85 healthy donors and 20 to 25 ankylosing spondylitis patients. Peripheral blood was sampled, and synovial fluid was additionally collected from ankylosing spondylitis patients.

Sequencing used an Illumina HiSeq 2500. Quantitative 5'-RACE with molecular barcodes was used to prepare TCR beta libraries. In the source study's methods: A new computational method based on a probabilistic model of VDJ rearrangement was used to identify disease-linked TCR variants. Using fastp trimming at Q25 and MiXCR clonotype assembly, TCRdb reanalyzed the public sequencing data and kept in-frame beta chains. Duplicate CDR3 protein sequences are folded into a single record with the most common DNA and genes. TCRdb's processing, not the study's, gives the V and J calls here. The table for this sample lists roughly 230,000 distinct CDR3 sequences; approximately 20% of them were counted only once. Approximately 33% of the sample rests with the top ten. This clonotype appeared a single time. Its recognized antigen is unknown. One junction end disagrees with the germline gene, perhaps due to a read error.

The CDR3 numbers 18 residues from cysteine through phenylalanine. The entry retains the CDR3 DNA only, 54 bases that are in frame from base 1. CDR1 PRHDT and CDR2 FYEKMQ were looked up in the germline V gene (reference sequence). Beyond this particular receptor, the publication reports: A TCR beta motif made up of several highly homologous amino acid variants appeared to be characteristic of blood from ankylosing spondylitis patients. The disease-linked clones were reported to be significantly enriched in matched synovial fluid samples from ankylosing spondylitis patients. Some TCR beta motif variants had previously been reported in synovial fluid and blood of reactive arthritis patients, which suggested common disease-initiation mechanisms. The disease-linked clones showed a CD8+ phenotype and occurred at relatively low frequencies in peripheral blood.

Sequencing was carried out using blood, either unsorted or a sorted T cell fraction (not recorded which). This TCR was sampled from a male donor with ankylosing spondylitis or in good health (not recorded which). The chain couples TRBV13 to TRBJ2-2, and TRBD1 matches 12 of the central bases. The DNA reads as follows: TGTGCCTGCAGCCCGGCTTTCGGGACAGGGGGCCCACCCGGGGAGCTGTTTTTT. Translated, this is CACSPAFGTGGPPGELFF.